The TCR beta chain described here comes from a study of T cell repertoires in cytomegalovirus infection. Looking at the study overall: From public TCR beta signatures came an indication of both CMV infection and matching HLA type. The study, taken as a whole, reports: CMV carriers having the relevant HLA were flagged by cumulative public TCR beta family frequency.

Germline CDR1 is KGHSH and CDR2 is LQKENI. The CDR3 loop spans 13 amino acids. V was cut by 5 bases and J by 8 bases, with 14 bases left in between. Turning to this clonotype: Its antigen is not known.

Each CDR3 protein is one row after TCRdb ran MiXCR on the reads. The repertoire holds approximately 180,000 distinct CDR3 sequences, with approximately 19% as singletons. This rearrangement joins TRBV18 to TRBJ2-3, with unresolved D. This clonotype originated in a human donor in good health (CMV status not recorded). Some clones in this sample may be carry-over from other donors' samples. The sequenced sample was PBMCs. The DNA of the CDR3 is TGTGCCAGCTCAAAGGACGGCACCCCTACGCAGTATTTT. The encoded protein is CASSKDGTPTQYF.